This TCR beta chain appears in the sequencing data of a study of Graves' ophthalmopathy and Graves' hyperthyroidism. Other autoimmune disease, uncontrolled infection, pregnancy and lactation led to exclusion. The diagnostic workup employed clinical symptoms, serum thyroxine, TRAb, thyroid ultrasound and orbital computed tomography. Trimming removed 5 bases from V and 2 bases from J, with 15 bases in between. CDR1 MNHEY and CDR2 SVGAGI come from the germline V gene. CDR3 length: 16 amino acids. Transcripts of RNA were the source for amplifying TCR beta CDR3 regions. First-round RT-PCR employed HTBI primers, with a second-round multiplex PCR after it. TCRdb ran MiXCR on the multiplex PCR reads and lists one entry per CDR3 protein. The sample carries 580,000 or so distinct CDR3 sequences, about 40% recorded once.

This clonotype was obtained from an adult man with Graves' hyperthyroidism. The gene calls are TRBV6-5 and TRBJ2-2; maybe TRBD2 (5 bases). The sample consisted of peripheral blood or thyroid tissue (not recorded which). CDR3: CASSRRAGTNTGELFF. The CDR3 DNA sequence: TGTGCCAGCAGTCGGCGGGCAGGAACAAACACCGGGGAGCTGTTTTTT.